This T cell receptor (beta chain) was observed in a study of neurological immune-mediated disorders (dated by TCRdb to about 2019). As for the study more broadly: Peripheral blood TCR-beta repertoires from HTLV-I-associated myelopathy (HAM/TSP) patients, multiple sclerosis patients and healthy controls were compared by UMI-based sequencing. The 100 to 110 TCR-beta libraries covered PBMC samples along with longitudinal samples, technical triplicates, and paired sorted CD4+ and CD8+ T-cell subsets. The cohort comprised 68 subjects: some 15 HAM/TSP patients, around 34 multiple sclerosis patients and 20 or so healthy controls. Results and caveats for the whole study, not just this receptor: TCR clonal expansion was highest in HAM/TSP patients and lowest in MS patients, with MS patients falling below even healthy controls. No identical CDR3 amino acid sequences were found to be shared among expanded clones across subjects, suggesting that TCR-beta repertoires were private in all groups.

According to the germline V gene, CDR1 reads KGHSH and CDR2 reads LQKENI. Inclusive of the bounding cysteine and phenylalanine, the CDR3 is 16 residues long. Only the CDR3 region is kept as DNA, spanning 48 bases read in frame from base 1. V and J are trimmed by 2 bases and 4 bases, and the gene matches miss 9 bases of the junction. The healthy controls were volunteers from blood banks in Maryland, USA. Unsorted PBMC libraries were generated from 2 million PBMCs stored in RNAlater at -80 °C until RNA extraction. PBMCs were separated from peripheral blood using Ficoll-Hypaque density gradient centrifugation and then cryopreserved in liquid nitrogen. cDNA was synthesized by template-switch 5'RACE using a primer with a 10-nucleotide random unique molecular identifier that tagged each TCR transcript. Every sequencing run yielded over 160 million TCR-beta sequences covering 15-18 subjects. The RNeasy kit was used for extraction of total RNA. TCR-beta VDJ regions were amplified with primers for the TCR constant region and the 5'RACE anchor, using the KAPA Real-time Library Amplification kit. Sample indexes and Illumina adaptors were added in a first PCR, after which library yield was increased in a second PCR. The roughly 650 bp TCR product was size-selected on a 2% E-gel SizeSelection system after Ampure bead purification. Before pooling, library quality was checked on a Bioanalyzer, concentration was measured with Qubit, and libraries were quantified with the Kapa Library Quantification kit. An Illumina HiSeq 2500 sequenced the libraries paired-end 2 x 150 bp. To increase sequence diversity, roughly 23-30% phiX was spiked into each library pool. Regarding the original processing steps: Quality-filtered reads were processed with the UMI-based MiGEC pipeline, and over 85% of raw TCR sequences were removed by the MiGEC pipeline during error correction. VDJ genes were aligned to IMGT germline references, and each clonotype was defined by a unique CDR3 amino acid sequence together with V-J genes. Clonal expansion, Shannon diversity and CDR3 relatedness (CalcPairwiseDistances, ClusterSamples) were evaluated with VDJtools, and phylogenetic trees were built with CLCbio workbench. Expanded clones were defined as having at least 8 unique UMIs, based on coefficient-of-variation modelling across technical triplicates. The public reads were reprocessed in TCRdb via fastp at Q25 and MiXCR, keeping in-frame beta chains. Each CDR3 protein appears once, grouped with its most common genes and DNA. The V and J calls come from TCRdb's annotation, not from the publication. Across this sample there are almost 30,000 distinct CDR3 sequences, with about 12% seen only once. The ten top clones hold 5.5% to 7.5% of the sample.

This clonotype is categorized as medium-sized (0.01 to 0.1%). This receptor's antigen is unknown. No base-level quality is on record; no much larger clone is a single base apart. The sequencing sample was made of PBMCs. This receptor was identified in a woman in her sixties or seventies in good health. The chain employs TRBV18 and TRBJ2-7; TRBD2 lines up with 9 middle nucleotides. CDR3 protein: CASSPGDLAGPYEQYF. The nucleotides read TGTGCCAGCTCACCAGGGGATCTAGCGGGACCTTACGAGCAGTACTTC.